Each of the 10 T cell receptor beta chains below was sequenced from the same sample in a study of OX40 agonist ivuxolimab in advanced cancers. Only in-frame clones appear in the TCRdb table, and some are missing; sequencing was by immunoSEQ multiplex PCR. The table has 60,000 to 70,000 clones, 75% to 90% seen once. The input for sequencing was CD4+ or CD8+ T cells sorted from blood, taken in a trial of the OX40 agonist ivuxolimab. Receptors were obtained from an adult with an advanced solid tumor such as melanoma, head and neck, liver or kidney cancer.

This clone was counted a few times. The chain joins TRBV19 to TRBJ1-1, with TRBD1 identical over 7 bases. The V gene end was trimmed by 9 bases and the J gene end by 0 bases; junction bases not matched to a gene: 7. The CDR3 runs to 14 residues. Germline lookup yields CDR1 LNHDA and CDR2 SQIVND (reference sequence). CDR3 nucleotides: TGTGCCAGCCGAACGGGACAGCTGAACACTGAAGCTTTCTTT. Protein: CASRTGQLNTEAFF.

V gene TRBV15 combines with J gene TRBJ1-6; no firm D call. Per the germline V gene, CDR1 is LNHNV and CDR2 is YYDKDF (reference sequence). This CDR3 has 13 amino acids. Trimming cost V 5 bases and J 7 bases, with 9 bases left between them. CDR3 DNA: TGTGCCACCAGCCCCGCCCAAAATTCACCCCTCCACTTT. Amino acid sequence: CATSPAQNSPLHF.

The chain joins TRBV7-9 to TRBJ1-2, with D hard to call. The V end was cut by 8 bases, the J end by 7 bases, with 5 bases between. There are 9 residues in the CDR3. Germline CDR1 is SEHNR and CDR2 is FQNEAQ (reference sequence). In nucleotides, the CDR3 is TGTGCCAGCGGCGGTGGCTACACCTTC. Its protein product is CASGGGYTF. Supplemented by reference TRBV7-9 and TRBJ1-2, the full variable domain reads DTGVSQNPRHKITKRGQNVTFRCDPISEHNRLYWYRQTLGQGPEFLTYFQNEAQLEKSRLLSDRFSAERPKGSFSTLEIQRTEQGDSAMYLCASGGGYTFGSGTRLTVV.

The chain has TRBV30 and TRBJ2-5, with 13 bases matching TRBD2. The junction had 9 bases not matched to a gene; V was cut back by 3 bases and J by 5 bases. The CDR3 totals 16 residues. CDR1 is GTSNPN, CDR2 SVGIG, per germline (reference sequence). This CDR3 is CAWSRLAGGSSETQYF. In DNA form, the CDR3 reads TGTGCCTGGAGCAGACTAGCGGGGGGAAGTTCGGAGACCCAGTACTTC.

The J gene is TRBJ1-1, the V gene TRBV29-1; 7 bases are shared with TRBD1. The J segment lost 7 bases and the V segment lost 7 bases, leaving 9 bases of the junction unmatched. CDR1 is SQVTM, CDR2 ANQGSEA, per germline. CDR3 length: 12 amino acids. CDR3 residues: CSAYGTDFEAFF. The CDR3 coding sequence is TGCAGCGCGTACGGGACAGACTTTGAAGCTTTCTTT.

The chain is built from TRBV5-6 and TRBJ2-1, with TRBD1 identical over 12 bases. Germline V gene sequence: CDR1 SGHDT, CDR2 YYEEEE. V was clipped by 3 bases and J by 4 bases; unmatched bases: 5. This CDR3 spans 16 amino acids. This CDR3 reads CASSYGTGGWYNEQFF. The CDR3 DNA sequence: TGTGCCAGCAGCTACGGGACAGGGGGCTGGTACAATGAGCAGTTCTTC.

This clone appeared a single time. The chain employs TRBV18 and TRBJ1-1, with D perhaps matching TRBD1 (6 bases). V lost 3 bases and J 0 bases, leaving 17 bases between the germline ends. The CDR3 covers 17 residues. Per the germline V gene, CDR1 is KGHSH and CDR2 is LQKENI. CDR3 sequence reads: CASSPVGQGKVNTEAFF. The DNA of the CDR3 is TGTGCCAGCTCACCCGTCGGGCAGGGGAAGGTGAACACTGAAGCTTTCTTT.

V usage is TRBV19 and J usage is TRBJ1-4, with D possibly TRBD1 on 6 matching bases. There are 14 residues in the CDR3. Trimming shortened V by 5 bases and J by 4 bases, and 11 bases separated the two germline ends. Germline CDR1 is LNHDA and CDR2 is SQIVND (reference sequence). The CDR3, as DNA: TGTGCCAGTAGTGGGGGGACACTTAATGAAAAACTGTTTTTT. Its protein product is CASSGGTLNEKLFF.

The genes are TRBV4-1 and TRBJ1-2, with D possibly TRBD1 on 5 matching bases. V was trimmed by 1 base and J by 8 bases, leaving 14 bases between them. The CDR3 is 14 residues long. In germline, CDR1 is MGHRA, CDR2 YSYEKL. CDR3 DNA: TGCGCCAGCAGCCAAGTAGGCCAATCAGGGGGCTACACCTTC. Protein sequence: CASSQVGQSGGYTF.

The rearrangement links TRBV5-8 to TRBJ2-7, with 10 bases matching TRBD1. Germline V lookup: CDR1 SGHTS, CDR2 YDEGEE. The J segment lost 0 bases and the V segment lost 4 bases, leaving 4 bases of the junction unmatched. CDR3 length: 15 residues. The DNA of the CDR3 is TGTGCCAGCAGCGGGACAGGGGACAACTCCTACGAGCAGTACTTC. This encodes CASSGTGDNSYEQYF.